Below are 17 T cell receptor beta chains sequenced from a single sample in a study of blood T cell repertoires in COVID-19. Data came from immunoSEQ multiplex PCR; TCRdb stores just in-frame clones and leaves some out. The data hold over 70,000 clones, with 75% to 85% observed a single time. The source material was peripheral blood. Receptor source: an elderly woman with acute or convalescent COVID-19.

J is TRBJ1-6 and V is TRBV30; possibly TRBD1 for D (5 bases). CDR3 size: 15 residues. The germline V gene encodes CDR1 GTSNPN and CDR2 SVGIG (reference sequence). Trimming took 0 bases from V and 4 from J, leaving 10 bases between them. CDR3 nucleotides: TGTGCCTGGAGTGTACAACAGGTTTATAATTCACCCCTCCACTTT. As protein: CAWSVQQVYNSPLHF. The entire variable domain, with the rest obtained from reference TRBV30 and TRBJ1-6, is as follows: SQTIHQWPATLVQPVGSPLSLECTVEGTSNPNLYWYRQAAGRGLQLLFYSVGIGQISSEVPQNLSASRPQDRQFILSSKKLLLSDSGFYLCAWSVQQVYNSPLHFGNGTRLTVT.

The chain combines TRBV12-3 or TRBV12-4 with TRBJ2-7, with D maybe TRBD2 (6 bases). V was cut by 1 base and J by 9 bases, with 13 bases left in between. The length of the CDR3 is 13 residues. CDR3 in amino acids: CASSLGRLVVQYF. The DNA for the CDR3 is TGTGCCAGCAGTTTAGGGCGACTAGTTGTGCAGTACTTC.

The chain links TRBV3-1 (or the pseudogene TRBV3-2) to TRBJ1-6; D might be TRBD1 (5 bases). Between the trimmed V and J ends, which lost 0 bases and 8 bases, there was a span of 11 bases. CDR3 length: 15 residues. The V gene's germline CDR1 is LGHDT and CDR2 YNNKEL (reference sequence). The chain's CDR3 is CASSQDQAGDSPLHF. CDR3 nucleotides: TGTGCCAGCAGCCAAGATCAGGCGGGGGATTCACCCCTCCACTTT.

The gene calls are TRBV11-2 and TRBJ2-5; 8 positions agree with TRBD2. Per the germline V gene, CDR1 is SGHAT and CDR2 is FQNNGV. This CDR3 is 15 amino acids long. Losses at the gene ends were 0 bases for V and 4 bases for J; bases not matched to a gene: 4. The DNA of the CDR3 is TGTGCCAGCAGCTTAGAAGCGGGAGAGGGAGAGACCCAGTACTTC. Translated: CASSLEAGEGETQYF.

For the CDR3, the DNA is TGTGCCAGCACCCCACGGGGGACAGGGACTCCGGCGGGCTACACCTTC. As protein: CASTPRGTGTPAGYTF. The chain combines TRBV27 with TRBJ1-2, with 9 bases identical to TRBD1. Trimming removed 7 bases from V and 8 bases from J; junction bases left unmatched: 17. This CDR3 has 16 residues. CDR1 and CDR2 from the germline V gene are MNHEY and SMNVEV (reference sequence).

This chain joins TRBV6-5 and TRBJ2-1; 9 nucleotides align to TRBD2. This CDR3 is 15 amino acids long. The V and J ends lost 6 bases and 2 bases, in that order; junction bases with no gene match: 5. CDR1 and CDR2 (germline): MNHEY, SVGAGI. This chain's CDR3 is CASRPGTSPYNEQFF. CDR3 coding DNA: TGTGCCAGCAGACCCGGGACTAGCCCCTACAATGAGCAGTTCTTC.

The genes are TRBV6-5 and TRBJ1-5; 7 bases are shared with TRBD1. Trimming removed 2 bases from V and 6 bases from J; junction bases left unmatched: 7. Germline lookup yields CDR1 MNHEY and CDR2 SVGAGI. The CDR3 consists of 15 residues. Here the CDR3 reads CASSYAGGSGQPQHF. DNA for the CDR3: TGTGCCAGCAGTTACGCAGGGGGGTCGGGTCAGCCCCAGCATTTT.

The CDR3 sequence: CASSLTGASNSPLHF. The CDR3 DNA is TGCGCCAGCAGCTTGACAGGGGCGTCGAATTCACCCCTCCACTTT. The gene calls are TRBV5-1 and TRBJ1-6; 7 bases map to TRBD1. The ends lost 1 base at V and 7 bases at J; junction bases unmatched: 5. CDR3 length: 15 amino acids. Germline V gene lookup returns CDR1 SGHRS and CDR2 YFSETQ.

The chain recombines TRBV9 with TRBJ1-1; no reliable D call. The CDR3 runs 14 residues. The V gene's germline CDR1 is SGDLS and CDR2 YYNGEE. V lost 5 bases, J lost 5 bases, and 16 bases lay in between. The CDR3 DNA sequence: TGTGCCAGCAGTACTCCGGCAGGAACAACTGAAGCTTTCTTT. It encodes CASSTPAGTTEAFF.

This sequence joins TRBV7-8 and TRBJ2-1, with D unresolved. Germline V lookup: CDR1 SGHVS, CDR2 FQNEAQ. With 1 base removed from V and 4 bases from J, the gap between germline ends came to 8 bases. The CDR3 spans 14 residues. The CDR3 DNA follows: TGTGCCAGCAGCTTAGGGGCACAATACAATGAGCAGTTCTTC. It specifies CASSLGAQYNEQFF.

This sequence joins TRBV12-3 or TRBV12-4 and TRBJ2-7; D is uncertain. The V end was cut by 5 bases, the J end by 0 bases, with 5 bases between. CDR3 length: 12 residues. The CDR3 coding sequence is TGTGCCAGCAGTCACGGCTCCTACGAGCAGTACTTC. It yields the protein CASSHGSYEQYF.

This chain uses TRBV6-2 or TRBV6-3 with TRBJ2-3; D is unclear. Germline values: CDR1 MNHEY, CDR2 SVGEGT. This CDR3 has 16 residues. V lost 0 bases and J lost 0, with 10 bases in between. The CDR3 loop is CASSYSAVTSTDTQYF. CDR3 coding DNA: TGTGCCAGCAGTTACTCGGCGGTTACTAGCACAGATACGCAGTATTTT.

The chain employs TRBV7-2 and TRBJ2-5; 8 bases are shared with TRBD1. This CDR3 contains 14 residues. V was pared by 4 bases and J by 5 bases, with 6 bases of the junction left unmatched. Germline loops: CDR1 SGHTA, CDR2 FQGNSA. The CDR3 here is CASSSRGRWETQYF. CDR3 DNA: TGTGCCAGCAGCTCCAGGGGGCGCTGGGAGACCCAGTACTTC. Supplemented by reference TRBV7-2 and TRBJ2-5, the full variable domain reads GAGVSQSPSNKVTEKGKDVELRCDPISGHTALYWYRQSLGQGLEFLIYFQGNSAPDKSGLPSDRFSAERTGGSVSTLTIQRTQQEDSAVYLCASSSRGRWETQYFGPGTRLLVL.

This clone was counted between two and nine times. The rearrangement joins TRBV19 to TRBJ1-5; D may be TRBD1 (5 bases). Germline V gene sequence: CDR1 LNHDA, CDR2 SQIVND (reference sequence). The CDR3 loop spans 18 amino acids. Trimming stripped 7 bases from V and 0 bases from J, with 22 bases between. The CDR3 nucleotides are TGTGCCAGTATGGGATCAGGAAGGGGAAGGGCTAGCAATCAGCCCCAGCATTTT. This codes for CASMGSGRGRASNQPQHF.

The V gene is TRBV2, the J gene TRBJ2-2; TRBD1 agrees at 7 bases. The germline V gene has CDR1 SNHLY and CDR2 FYNNEI. This CDR3 contains 13 residues. With 6 bases clipped from V and 6 bases from J, the junction kept 4 bases outside the gene matches. As DNA, the CDR3 is TGTGCCAGCAGCGCCCAGGGGGCCGGGGAGCTGTTTTTT. This sequence encodes CASSAQGAGELFF. Full variable domain (remainder filled in from reference TRBV2 and TRBJ2-2): EPEVTQTPSHQVTQMGQEVILRCVPISNHLYFYWYRQILGQKVEFLVSFYNNEISEKSEIFDDQFSVERPDGSNFTLKIRSTKLEDSAMYFCASSAQGAGELFFGEGSRLTVL.

This clone was found once. This chain uses TRBV18 with TRBJ2-7; a possible D gene is TRBD1 (6 bases). CDR1 is KGHSH, CDR2 LQKENI, per germline. CDR3 length equals 16 residues. Trimming shortened V by 3 bases and J by 2 bases, and 17 bases separated the two germline ends. Here the CDR3 DNA reads TGTGCCAGCTCACCGTATACAGGGTCTCCGACCTACGAGCAGTACTTC. Translation: CASSPYTGSPTYEQYF.

J is TRBJ2-3 and V is TRBV9; 8 positions agree with TRBD2. The CDR3 covers 15 residues. Trimming removed 0 bases from V and 5 bases from J; junction bases left unmatched: 5. Germline CDR1 and CDR2: SGDLS and YYNGEE. CDR3 sequence reads: CASSVVGGARDTQYF. CDR3 DNA sequence: TGTGCCAGCAGCGTAGTCGGGGGGGCTAGAGATACGCAGTATTTT.